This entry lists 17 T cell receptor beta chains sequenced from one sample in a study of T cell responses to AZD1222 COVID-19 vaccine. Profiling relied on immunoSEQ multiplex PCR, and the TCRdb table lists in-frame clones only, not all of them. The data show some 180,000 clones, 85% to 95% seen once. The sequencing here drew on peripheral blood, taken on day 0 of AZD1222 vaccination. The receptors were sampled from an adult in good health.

The CDR3 DNA is TGTGCCAGCAGCGAGCACTTAGCGGGGGGATCAGATACGCAGTATTTT. It translates to CASSEHLAGGSDTQYF. V and J are TRBV6-4 and TRBJ2-3; TRBD2 agrees at 10 bases. The CDR3 has 16 residues. Germline V gene data show CDR1 as MRHNA and CDR2 as SNTAGT. J was trimmed by 4 bases and V by 6 bases; bases with no gene match: 10.

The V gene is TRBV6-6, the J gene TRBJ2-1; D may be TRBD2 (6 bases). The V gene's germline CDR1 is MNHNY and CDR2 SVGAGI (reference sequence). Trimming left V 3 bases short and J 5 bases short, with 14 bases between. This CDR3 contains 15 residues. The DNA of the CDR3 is TGTGCCAGCAGTTATGTCTTTTCTAGCGACAATGAGCAGTTCTTC. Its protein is CASSYVFSSDNEQFF.

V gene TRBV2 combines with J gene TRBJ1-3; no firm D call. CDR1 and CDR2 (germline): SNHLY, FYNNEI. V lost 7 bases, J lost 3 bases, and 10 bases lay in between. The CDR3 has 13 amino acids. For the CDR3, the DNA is TGTGCCAGCATGGCCGAGAGTGGAAACACCATATATTTT. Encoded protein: CASMAESGNTIYF.

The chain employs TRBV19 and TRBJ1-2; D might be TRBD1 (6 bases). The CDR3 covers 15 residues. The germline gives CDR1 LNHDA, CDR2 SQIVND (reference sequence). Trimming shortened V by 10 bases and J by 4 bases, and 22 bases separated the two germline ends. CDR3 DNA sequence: TGTGCCACTAACGGCGGACAGACAGACTTCTATGGCTACACCTTC. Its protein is CATNGGQTDFYGYTF.

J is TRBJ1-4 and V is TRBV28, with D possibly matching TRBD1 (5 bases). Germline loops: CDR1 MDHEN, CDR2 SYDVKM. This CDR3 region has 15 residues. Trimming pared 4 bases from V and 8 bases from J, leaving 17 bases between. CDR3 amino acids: CASSWWRQGEEKLFF. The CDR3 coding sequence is TGTGCCAGCAGTTGGTGGCGGCAGGGAGAGGAAAAACTGTTTTTT.

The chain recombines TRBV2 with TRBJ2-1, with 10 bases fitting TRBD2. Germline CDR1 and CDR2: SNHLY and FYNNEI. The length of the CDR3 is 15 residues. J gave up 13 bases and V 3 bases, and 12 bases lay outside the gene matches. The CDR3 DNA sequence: TGTGCCAGCAGTGAGGCTAGCGGGGGCCCGATCGAACAGTTCTTC. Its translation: CASSEASGGPIEQFF.

The DNA for the CDR3 is TGTGCCAGCAGTCCGGGGGCAGGACATGTCACATGGGCTTTCTTT. This translates into CASSPGAGHVTWAFF. This chain uses TRBV11-2 with TRBJ1-1; TRBD1 might be the D (6 bases). The CDR3 sequence is 15 residues long. The V end lost 6 bases, the J end lost 11 bases, and 25 bases lay between the germline ends. Germline V lookup: CDR1 SGHAT, CDR2 FQNNGV. The complete variable domain, with remaining parts taken from reference TRBV11-2 and TRBJ1-1, reads EAGVAQSPRYKIIEKRQSVAFWCNPISGHATLYWYQQILGQGPKLLIQFQNNGVVDDSQLPKDRFSAERLKGVDSTLKIQPAKLEDSAVYLCASSPGAGHVTWAFFGQGTRLTVV.

The CDR3 DNA follows: TGCGCCAGCAGCTTGACGGGAGAGATCGACGAGCAGTACTTC. Its protein is CASSLTGEIDEQYF. J is TRBJ2-7 and V is TRBV5-1; D might be TRBD2 (6 bases). This CDR3 is 14 amino acids long. Germline V gene sequence: CDR1 SGHRS, CDR2 YFSETQ. Trimming left V 1 base short and J 5 bases short, with 13 bases between.

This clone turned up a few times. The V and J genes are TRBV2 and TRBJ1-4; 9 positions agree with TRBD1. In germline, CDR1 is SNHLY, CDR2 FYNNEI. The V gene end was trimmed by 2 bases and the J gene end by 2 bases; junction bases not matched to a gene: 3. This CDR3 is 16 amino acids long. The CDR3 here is CASSETGGRTNEKLFF. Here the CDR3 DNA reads TGTGCCAGCAGTGAAACAGGGGGCCGGACTAATGAAAAACTGTTTTTT.

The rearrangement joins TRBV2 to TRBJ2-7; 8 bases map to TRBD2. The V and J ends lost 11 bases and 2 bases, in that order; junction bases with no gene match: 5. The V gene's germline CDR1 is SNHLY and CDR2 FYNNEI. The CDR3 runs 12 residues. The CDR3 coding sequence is TGTGCCGGAATAGCGGGGCCCTACGAGCAGTACTTC. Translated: CAGIAGPYEQYF.

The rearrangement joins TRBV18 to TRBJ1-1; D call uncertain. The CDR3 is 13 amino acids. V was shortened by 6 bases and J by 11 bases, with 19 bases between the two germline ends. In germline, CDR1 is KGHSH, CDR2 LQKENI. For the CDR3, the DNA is TGTGCCAGCTCGCCAGGATTGGATCTTGGGGCTTTCTTT. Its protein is CASSPGLDLGAFF.

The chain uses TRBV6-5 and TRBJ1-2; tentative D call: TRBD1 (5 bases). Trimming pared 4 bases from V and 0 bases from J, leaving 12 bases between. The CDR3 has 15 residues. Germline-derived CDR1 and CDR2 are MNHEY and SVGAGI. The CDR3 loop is CASSSQRGANYGYTF. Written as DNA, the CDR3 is TGTGCCAGCAGTTCTCAAAGGGGAGCTAACTATGGCTACACCTTC.

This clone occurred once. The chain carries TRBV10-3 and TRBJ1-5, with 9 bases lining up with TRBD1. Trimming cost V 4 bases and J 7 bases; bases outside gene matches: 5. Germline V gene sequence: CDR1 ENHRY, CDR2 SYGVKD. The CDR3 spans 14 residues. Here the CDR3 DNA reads TGTGCCATCAGTGGGGACAGGGATGGGCAGCCCCAGCATTTT. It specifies CAISGDRDGQPQHF.

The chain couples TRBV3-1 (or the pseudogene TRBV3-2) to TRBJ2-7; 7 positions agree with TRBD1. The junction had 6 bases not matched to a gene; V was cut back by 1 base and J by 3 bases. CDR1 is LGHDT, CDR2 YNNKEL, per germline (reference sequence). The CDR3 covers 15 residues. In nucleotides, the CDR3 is TGTGCCAGCAGCCAAGGGACAGGAGACATCTACGAGCAGTACTTC. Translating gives CASSQGTGDIYEQYF.

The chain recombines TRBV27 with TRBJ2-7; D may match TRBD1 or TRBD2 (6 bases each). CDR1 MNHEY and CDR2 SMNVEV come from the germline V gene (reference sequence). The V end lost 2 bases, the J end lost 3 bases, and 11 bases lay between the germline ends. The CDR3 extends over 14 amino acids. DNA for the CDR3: TGTGCCAGCAGTTTACGGGGGCAGGGCTACGAGCAGTACGTC. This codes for CASSLRGQGYEQYV.

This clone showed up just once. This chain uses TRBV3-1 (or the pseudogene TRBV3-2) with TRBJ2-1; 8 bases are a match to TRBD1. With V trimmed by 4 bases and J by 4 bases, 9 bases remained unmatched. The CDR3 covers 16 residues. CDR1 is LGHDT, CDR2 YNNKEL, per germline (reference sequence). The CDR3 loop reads CASSRITGGTYNEQFF. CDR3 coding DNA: TGTGCCAGCAGCCGAATCACAGGGGGAACTTACAATGAGCAGTTCTTC.

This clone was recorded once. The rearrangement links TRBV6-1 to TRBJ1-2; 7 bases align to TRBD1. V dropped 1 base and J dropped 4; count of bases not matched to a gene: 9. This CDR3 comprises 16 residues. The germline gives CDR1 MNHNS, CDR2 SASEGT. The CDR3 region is CASSEGPGGAGYGYTF. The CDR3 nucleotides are TGTGCCAGCAGTGAAGGGCCAGGGGGGGCTGGCTATGGCTACACCTTC.